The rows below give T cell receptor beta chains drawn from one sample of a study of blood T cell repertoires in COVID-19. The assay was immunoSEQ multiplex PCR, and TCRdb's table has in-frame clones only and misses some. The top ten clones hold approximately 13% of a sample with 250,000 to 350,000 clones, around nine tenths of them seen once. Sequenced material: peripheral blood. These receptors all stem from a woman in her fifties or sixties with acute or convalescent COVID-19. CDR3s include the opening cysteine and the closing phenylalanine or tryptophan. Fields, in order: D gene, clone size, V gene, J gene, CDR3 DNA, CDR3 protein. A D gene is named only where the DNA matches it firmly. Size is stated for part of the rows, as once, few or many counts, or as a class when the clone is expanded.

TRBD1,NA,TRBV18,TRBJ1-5,TGTGCCAGCTCGGATCGGGACAGGGGGAGCAATCAGCCCCAGCATTTT,CASSDRDRGSNQPQHF
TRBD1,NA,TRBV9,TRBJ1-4,TGTGCCAGCAGCGGGGGACAGGGGGCGCTTGAGGAAAAACTGTTTTTT,CASSGGQGALEEKLFF
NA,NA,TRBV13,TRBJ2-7,TGTGCCAGCAGCTTAAGATGGGACTCCAGTGATCACCTTTGGGACGAGCAGTACTTC,CASSLRWDSSDHLWDEQYF
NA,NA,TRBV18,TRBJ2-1,TGTGCCAGCTCGAGTCAAAATGAGCAGTTCTTC,CASSSQNEQFF
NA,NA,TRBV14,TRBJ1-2,TGTGCCAGCAGCCCGCTGGACACCTACTATGGCTACACCTTC,CASSPLDTYYGYTF
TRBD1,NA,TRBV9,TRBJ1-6,TGTGCCAGCAGCGGCACAGGGGGCTATAATTCACCCCTCCACTTT,CASSGTGGYNSPLHF
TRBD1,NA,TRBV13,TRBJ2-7,TGTGCCAGCAGCCTCTTACGGACAGGGGTCTACGAGCAGTACTTC,CASSLLRTGVYEQYF
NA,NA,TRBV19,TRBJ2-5,TGTGCCAGTGGGAAGGGGGTTTGGGGAGAGACCCAGTACTTC,CASGKGVWGETQYF
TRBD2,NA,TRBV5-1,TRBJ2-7,TGCGCCAGCAGCTCTACTAGCGGACTATCCTACGAGCAGTACTTC,CASSSTSGLSYEQYF
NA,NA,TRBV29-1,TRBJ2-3,TGCAGCGTTGAATTAGAGGGAGATACGCAGTATTTT,CSVELEGDTQYF
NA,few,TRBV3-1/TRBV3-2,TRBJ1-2,TGTGCCAGCAGCCAAGGGGGAGGGGGACTAGCCTATGGCTACACCTTC,CASSQGGGGLAYGYTF
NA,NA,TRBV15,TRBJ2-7,TGTGCCACCAGCAGAATACAGGTCCACGAGCAGTACTTC,CATSRIQVHEQYF
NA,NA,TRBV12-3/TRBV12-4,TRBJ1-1,TGTGCCAGCAAACCTCTCGGTGGTGAAGCTTTCTTT,CASKPLGGEAFF
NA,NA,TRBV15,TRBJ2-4,TGTGCCACCAGCGTGGAGCCGTCGAACATTCAGTACTTC,CATSVEPSNIQYF
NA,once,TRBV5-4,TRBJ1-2,TGTGCCAGCACCCTTCGTCAGGTGAACTATGGCTACACCTTC,CASTLRQVNYGYTF
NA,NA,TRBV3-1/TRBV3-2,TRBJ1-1,TGTGCCAGCAGCCACATGCCGGGAGGGGACACTGAAGCTTTCTTT,CASSHMPGGDTEAFF
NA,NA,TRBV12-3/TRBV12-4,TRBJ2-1,TGTGCCAGCAGTTTGGGCCTTAACAATGAGCAGTTCTTC,CASSLGLNNEQFF
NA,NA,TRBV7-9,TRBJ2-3,TGTGCCGGAACGCCGGTCGGAGGCATAACAGATACGCAGTATTTT,CAGTPVGGITDTQYF
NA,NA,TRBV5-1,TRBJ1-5,TGCGCCAGCAGCTTGGTAGGGGGGGGCGCGAGCAATCAGCCCCAGCATTTT,CASSLVGGGASNQPQHF
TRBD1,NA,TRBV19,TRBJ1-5,TGTGCCAGTAGTACGGTCGACAGGGGCAGCAATCAGCCCCAGCATTTT,CASSTVDRGSNQPQHF
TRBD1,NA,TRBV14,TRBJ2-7,TGTGCCAGCAGCCAAGACACGGGACAGGCACCCCTCGAGCAGTACTTC,CASSQDTGQAPLEQYF
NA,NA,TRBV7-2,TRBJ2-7,TGTGCCAGCAGCTCGCAGCGGTCCTACGAGCAGTACTTC,CASSSQRSYEQYF
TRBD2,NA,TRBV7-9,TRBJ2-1,TGTGCCAGCAGCCCCCCCGGACTAGCGGTATCCTCCTACAATGAGCAGTTCTTC,CASSPPGLAVSSYNEQFF
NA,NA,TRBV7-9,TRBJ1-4,TGTGCCAGCAGCTACCCCGGGGGGGGTAATGAAAAACTGTTTTTT,CASSYPGGGNEKLFF